This T cell receptor beta chain came from a study of regulatory T cells in long-lasting Graves disease. Overall study: Those Graves' patients who were newly diagnosed had been on antithyroid drugs under 3 months.

The CDR3 loop spans 15 amino acids. Germline V gene sequence: CDR1 MRHNA, CDR2 SNTAGT. As for this clonotype: One end of the junction varies from germline; a read error may be responsible.

Time point indicated: newly diagnosed GD, antithyroid drugs for less than 3 months. Construction of the TCR library relied on RNA isolated from PBMCs. Enrollment of patients was through an endocrinology department in Xi'an, China. In building TCR beta libraries, iRepertoire HTBI primers were used together with Arm-PCR of CDR3 regions. Source study methods: In the combined samples, under 80 TRBV and under 15 TRBJ segments were identified. MiXCR, run by TCRdb on the multiplex PCR reads, gives a single entry per CDR3 protein. The V and J calls follow TCRdb's processing rather than the paper's. The table includes around 400,000 distinct CDR3 sequences, around 16% detected once.

V usage is TRBV6-4 and J usage is TRBJ2-3, with 10 bases identical to TRBD1. This receptor was identified in a female donor with Graves disease. The sequencing used peripheral blood mononuclear cells (PBMCs), collected at new diagnosis, from a patient treated with antithyroid drugs. The CDR3 loop is CASSAGTGVTDTQYF. The CDR3, as DNA: TGCGCCAGCAGTGCCGGGACAGGGGTCACAGATACGCAGTATTTT.